The following is a T cell receptor (beta chain) sequence with its context. This entry belongs to a study of blood T cell repertoires in COVID-19. Trimming stripped 2 bases from V and 0 bases from J, with 8 bases between. This CDR3 region has 14 residues. Looked up from germline, CDR1 is SGHRS and CDR2 is YFSETQ. Sequenced by immunoSEQ multiplex PCR; TCRdb stores in-frame clones only, minus some. The data show approximately 230,000 clones, with around four fifths seen just once and approximately 4% held by the top ten. This receptor was identified in a woman between 35 and 50 years old with active or convalescent COVID-19. The specimen was peripheral blood. This rearrangement joins TRBV5-1 to TRBJ1-2; D not resolved. CDR3 loop: CASSFPGTNYGYTF. The CDR3, as DNA: TGCGCCAGCAGCTTCCCCGGGACTAACTATGGCTACACCTTC.